These 10 T cell receptor beta chains share one sample of origin, sequenced in a study of OX40 agonist ivuxolimab in advanced cancers. Sequencing was performed with immunoSEQ multiplex PCR; in TCRdb, only in-frame clones are kept and a portion is missing. The sample shows tens of thousands of clones, 75% to 90% of them seen only once. Material: CD4+ or CD8+ T cells sorted from blood, obtained in a trial of the OX40 agonist ivuxolimab. These receptors were taken from an adult with an advanced solid tumor such as melanoma, head and neck, liver or kidney cancer.

The genes are TRBV28 and TRBJ1-5; D call uncertain. Germline V gives CDR1 MDHEN, CDR2 SYDVKM. Trimming removed 6 bases at V and 5 bases at J, with 20 bases between. The CDR3 is 16 amino acids. The CDR3 DNA follows: TGTGCCAGCAGCCTTACCCGCCCCGGATATGATCAGCCCCAGCATTTT. It codes for CASSLTRPGYDQPQHF. Complete variable domain (other parts from reference TRBV28 and TRBJ1-5): DVKVTQSSRYLVKRTGEKVFLECVQDMDHENMFWYRQDPGLGLRLIYFSYDVKMKEKGDIPEGYSVSREKKERFSLILESASTNQTSMYLCASSLTRPGYDQPQHFGDGTRLSIL.

V usage is TRBV27 and J usage is TRBJ2-2; D is unclear. Germline V gives CDR1 MNHEY, CDR2 SMNVEV (reference sequence). This CDR3 comprises 15 residues. V was clipped by 6 bases and J by 6 bases, with 17 bases between them. CDR3 protein: CASSISVGSSGELFF. The CDR3 DNA sequence: TGTGCCAGCAGCATATCGGTGGGCAGTTCCGGGGAGCTGTTTTTT.

This chain connects TRBV5-4 to TRBJ2-2; tentatively, D is TRBD2 (7 bases). CDR1 is SGHNT and CDR2 is YYREEE in the germline V gene (reference sequence). CDR3 length: 17 amino acids. Deletions cut 3 bases from V and 4 bases from J, with 19 bases between. The CDR3 protein is CASSSEGGRGGTGELFF. The CDR3 nucleotides read TGTGCCAGCAGCTCGGAGGGGGGGCGCGGGGGCACCGGGGAGCTGTTTTTT.

The rearrangement uses TRBV18 and TRBJ2-3; TRBD1 or TRBD2 may be the D gene (6 bases each). CDR1 and CDR2 (germline): KGHSH, LQKENI. This CDR3 contains 16 residues. V lost 2 bases and J 3 bases, leaving 15 bases between the germline ends. This chain's CDR3 is CASSPLTGGATDTQYF. In nucleotides, the CDR3 is TGTGCCAGCTCACCATTGACCGGGGGCGCGACAGATACGCAGTATTTT.

This clone was counted once. This sequence joins TRBV28 and TRBJ2-1; no firm D call. The CDR3 is made up of 15 amino acids. V lost 2 bases and J 5 bases, leaving 13 bases between the germline ends. CDR1 is MDHEN, CDR2 SYDVKM, per germline. CDR3 in amino acids: CASSLPQGSNNEQFF. The CDR3 coding sequence is TGTGCCAGCAGTTTACCCCAAGGGTCTAACAATGAGCAGTTCTTC.

This clone was counted once. This chain links TRBV19 with TRBJ1-5; D unresolved. The germline CDR1 and CDR2 sequences are LNHDA and SQIVND (reference sequence). The V gene lost 3 bases and the J gene lost 1 base, with 7 bases spanning the gap. This CDR3 is built from 14 residues. The chain's CDR3 is CASSMMGSNQPQHF. CDR3 DNA sequence: TGTGCCAGTAGTATGATGGGCAGCAATCAGCCCCAGCATTTT.

The chain links TRBV27 to TRBJ1-2; D ambiguous. The CDR3 is 13 amino acids. From germline, CDR1 is MNHEY and CDR2 SMNVEV (reference sequence). The V gene lost 6 bases and the J gene lost 4 bases, with 12 bases spanning the gap. CDR3 coding DNA: TGTGCCAGCAGCAAGCAGTCTTCCTATGGCTACACCTTC. As protein: CASSKQSSYGYTF.

The gene calls are TRBV2 and TRBJ2-5; 8 positions agree with TRBD2. With 10 bases clipped from V and 2 bases from J, the junction kept 6 bases outside the gene matches. The CDR3 is 13 residues long. CDR1 is SNHLY, CDR2 FYNNEI, per germline. The CDR3 region has the DNA TGTGCCACCCAGGGCGGGAGGCAAGAGACCCAGTACTTC. This sequence encodes CATQGGRQETQYF.

This chain links TRBV5-1 with TRBJ2-7, with 7 bases matching TRBD1. V dropped 0 bases and J dropped 2; count of bases not matched to a gene: 2. The CDR3 covers 14 residues. Germline-derived CDR1 and CDR2 are SGHRS and YFSETQ. CDR3 DNA: TGCGCCAGCAGCTTGGTGCAGGGGGCCTACGAGCAGTACTTC. It specifies CASSLVQGAYEQYF.

V usage is TRBV7-2 and J usage is TRBJ2-1; no clear D gene. The CDR3 extends over 15 amino acids. Germline lookup yields CDR1 SGHTA and CDR2 FQGNSA. Trimming removed 1 base from V and 2 bases from J, with 9 bases in between. The CDR3 is CASSLGASTYNEQFF. The CDR3 DNA is TGTGCCAGCAGCTTAGGCGCCTCTACCTACAATGAGCAGTTCTTC.